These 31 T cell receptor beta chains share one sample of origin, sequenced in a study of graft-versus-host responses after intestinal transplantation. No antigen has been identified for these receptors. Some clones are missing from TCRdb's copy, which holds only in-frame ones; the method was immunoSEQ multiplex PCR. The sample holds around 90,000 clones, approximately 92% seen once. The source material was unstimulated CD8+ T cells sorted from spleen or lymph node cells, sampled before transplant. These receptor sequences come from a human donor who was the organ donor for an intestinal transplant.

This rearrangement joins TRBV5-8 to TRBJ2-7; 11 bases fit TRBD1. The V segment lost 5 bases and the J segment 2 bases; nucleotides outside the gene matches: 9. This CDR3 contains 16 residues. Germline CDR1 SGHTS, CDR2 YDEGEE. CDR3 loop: CASRKPRDRGTYEQYF. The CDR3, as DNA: TGTGCCAGCAGAAAACCACGGGACAGGGGGACCTACGAGCAGTACTTC.

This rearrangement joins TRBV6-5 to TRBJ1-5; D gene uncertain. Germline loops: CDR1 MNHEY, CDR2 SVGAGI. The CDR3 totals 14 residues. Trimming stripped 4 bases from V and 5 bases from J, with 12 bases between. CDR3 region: CASSSLDIYQPQHF. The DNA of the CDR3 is TGTGCCAGCAGTTCCCTTGACATATATCAGCCCCAGCATTTT.

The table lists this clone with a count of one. The CDR3 protein is CASSPRDTGWYEQYF. The CDR3 DNA reads TGTGCCAGCAGCCCCCGGGACACCGGATGGTACGAGCAGTACTTC. This chain links TRBV21-1 with TRBJ2-7; TRBD1, the D gene given by the table, was not confirmed from the DNA. TRBV21-1 is termed a pseudogene. The CDR3 is 15 amino acids.

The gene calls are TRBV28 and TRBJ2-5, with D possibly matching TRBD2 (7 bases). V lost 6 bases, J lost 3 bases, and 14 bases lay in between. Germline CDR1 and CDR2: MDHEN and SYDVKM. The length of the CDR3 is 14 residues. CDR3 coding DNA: TGTGCCAGCAGCCATGGAGGGGGGGAAGAGACCCAGTACTTC. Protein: CASSHGGGEETQYF.

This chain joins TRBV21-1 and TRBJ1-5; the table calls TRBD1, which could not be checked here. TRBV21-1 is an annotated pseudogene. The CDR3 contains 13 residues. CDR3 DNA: TGTGCCTTGAGCAGGGTAGTGGTTCAGCCCCAGCATTTT. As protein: CALSRVVVQPQHF.

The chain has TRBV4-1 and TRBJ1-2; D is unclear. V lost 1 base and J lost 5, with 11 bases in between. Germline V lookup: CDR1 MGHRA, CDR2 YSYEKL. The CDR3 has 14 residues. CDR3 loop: CASSQAPGGYGYTF. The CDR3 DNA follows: TGCGCCAGCAGCCAAGCTCCGGGAGGGTATGGCTACACCTTC.

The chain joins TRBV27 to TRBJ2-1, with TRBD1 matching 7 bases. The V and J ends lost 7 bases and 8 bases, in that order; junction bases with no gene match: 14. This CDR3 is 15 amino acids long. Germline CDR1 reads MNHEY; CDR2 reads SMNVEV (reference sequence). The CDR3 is CASIFRQGESHEQFF. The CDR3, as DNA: TGTGCCAGCATTTTTAGACAGGGAGAGTCCCATGAGCAGTTCTTC.

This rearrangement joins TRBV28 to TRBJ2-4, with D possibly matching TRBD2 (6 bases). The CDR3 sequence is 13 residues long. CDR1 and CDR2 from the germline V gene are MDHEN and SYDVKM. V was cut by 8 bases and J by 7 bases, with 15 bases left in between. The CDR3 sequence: CASGGVRGNIQYF. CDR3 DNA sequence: TGTGCCAGCGGTGGAGTACGGGGGAACATTCAGTACTTC.

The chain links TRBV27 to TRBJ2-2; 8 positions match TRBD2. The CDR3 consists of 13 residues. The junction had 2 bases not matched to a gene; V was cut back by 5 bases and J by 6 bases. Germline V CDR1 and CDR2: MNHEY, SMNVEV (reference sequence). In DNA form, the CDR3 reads TGTGCCAGCAGTCCGGGGGGGGCCGGGGAGCTGTTTTTT. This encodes CASSPGGAGELFF.

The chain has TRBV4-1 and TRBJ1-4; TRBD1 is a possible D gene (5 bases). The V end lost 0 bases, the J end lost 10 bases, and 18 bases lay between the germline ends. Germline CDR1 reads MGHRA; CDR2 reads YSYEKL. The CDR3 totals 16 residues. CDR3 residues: CASSQDHGARLVKLFF. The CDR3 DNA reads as TGCGCCAGCAGCCAAGATCATGGGGCCCGCTTGGTAAAACTGTTTTTT.

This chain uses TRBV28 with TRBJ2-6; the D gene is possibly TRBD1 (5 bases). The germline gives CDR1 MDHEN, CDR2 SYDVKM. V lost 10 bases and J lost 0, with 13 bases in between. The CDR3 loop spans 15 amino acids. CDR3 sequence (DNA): TGTGCCACCACAGGTGAAACCTCTGGGGCCAACGTCCTGACTTTC. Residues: CATTGETSGANVLTF.

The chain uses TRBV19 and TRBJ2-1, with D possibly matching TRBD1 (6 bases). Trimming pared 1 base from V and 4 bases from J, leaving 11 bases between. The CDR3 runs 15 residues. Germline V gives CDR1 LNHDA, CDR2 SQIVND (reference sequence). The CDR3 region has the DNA TGTGCCAGTAGTATAGCCCCAGGGGCATACAATGAGCAGTTCTTC. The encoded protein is CASSIAPGAYNEQFF.

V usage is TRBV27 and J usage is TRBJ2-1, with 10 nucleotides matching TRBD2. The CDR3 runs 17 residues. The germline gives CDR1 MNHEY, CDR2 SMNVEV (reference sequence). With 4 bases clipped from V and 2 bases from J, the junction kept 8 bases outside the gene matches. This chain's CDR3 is CASSSLAGALTYNEQFF. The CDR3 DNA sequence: TGTGCCAGCAGTTCCCTAGCGGGGGCCCTGACCTACAATGAGCAGTTCTTC.

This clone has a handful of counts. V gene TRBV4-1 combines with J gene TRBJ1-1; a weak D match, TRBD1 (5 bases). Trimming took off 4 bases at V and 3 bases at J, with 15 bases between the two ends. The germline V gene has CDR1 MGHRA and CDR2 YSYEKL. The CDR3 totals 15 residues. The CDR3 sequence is CASSPLMQGYTEAFF. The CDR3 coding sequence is TGCGCCAGCAGCCCTCTCATGCAGGGATACACTGAAGCTTTCTTT.

CDR3 nucleotides: TGTGCTAGTGGAGATAACCGGGACAGAAACTACGAGCAGTACTTC. It codes for CASGDNRDRNYEQYF. The chain is built from TRBV12-5 and TRBJ2-7; 7 nucleotides match TRBD1. Per germline, CDR1 LGHNT and CDR2 FRNRAP. The CDR3 runs 15 residues. J gave up 3 bases and V 6 bases, and 11 bases lay outside the gene matches.

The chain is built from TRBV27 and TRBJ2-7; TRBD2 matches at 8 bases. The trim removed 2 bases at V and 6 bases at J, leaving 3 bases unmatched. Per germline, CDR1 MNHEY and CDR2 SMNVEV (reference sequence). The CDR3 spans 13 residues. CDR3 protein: CASSLPGGLEQYF. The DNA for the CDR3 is TGTGCCAGCAGTTTACCGGGGGGGCTCGAGCAGTACTTC.

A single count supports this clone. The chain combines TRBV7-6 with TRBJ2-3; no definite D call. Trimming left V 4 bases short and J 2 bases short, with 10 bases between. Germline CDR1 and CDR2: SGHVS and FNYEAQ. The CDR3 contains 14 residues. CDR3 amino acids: CASSSPGLTDTQYF. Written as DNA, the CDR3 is TGTGCCAGCAGCTCCCCAGGCCTCACAGATACGCAGTATTTT.

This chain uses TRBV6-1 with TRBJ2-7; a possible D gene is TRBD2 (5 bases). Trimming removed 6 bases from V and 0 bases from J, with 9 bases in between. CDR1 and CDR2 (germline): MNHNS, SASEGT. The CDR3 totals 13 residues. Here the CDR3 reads CASSLGVSYEQYF. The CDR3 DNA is TGTGCCAGCAGCCTCGGGGTCTCCTACGAGCAGTACTTC.

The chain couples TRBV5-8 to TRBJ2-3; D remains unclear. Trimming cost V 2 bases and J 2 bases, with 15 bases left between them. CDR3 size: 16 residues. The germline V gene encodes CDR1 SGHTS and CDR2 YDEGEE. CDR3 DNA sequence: TGTGCCAGCAGCTTTGTGCTTGAGCAGGTCACAGATACGCAGTATTTT. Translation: CASSFVLEQVTDTQYF. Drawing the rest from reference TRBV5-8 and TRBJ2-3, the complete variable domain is EAGVTQSPTHLIKTRGQQATLRCSPISGHTSVYWYQQALGLGLQFLLWYDEGEERNRGNFPPRFSGRQFPNYSSELNVNALELEDSALYLCASSFVLEQVTDTQYFGPGTRLTVL.

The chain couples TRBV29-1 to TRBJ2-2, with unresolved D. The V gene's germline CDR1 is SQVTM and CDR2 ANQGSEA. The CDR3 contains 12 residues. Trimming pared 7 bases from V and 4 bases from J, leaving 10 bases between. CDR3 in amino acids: CSALPGTGELFF. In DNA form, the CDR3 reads TGCAGCGCCCTCCCGGGCACCGGGGAGCTGTTTTTT.

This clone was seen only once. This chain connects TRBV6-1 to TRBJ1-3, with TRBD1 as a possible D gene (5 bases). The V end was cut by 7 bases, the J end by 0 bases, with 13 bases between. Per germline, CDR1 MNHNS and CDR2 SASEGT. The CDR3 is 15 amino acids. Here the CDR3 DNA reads TGTGCCAGCAAGGGGCAGTTCTTCTCTGGAAACACCATATATTTT. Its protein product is CASKGQFFSGNTIYF.

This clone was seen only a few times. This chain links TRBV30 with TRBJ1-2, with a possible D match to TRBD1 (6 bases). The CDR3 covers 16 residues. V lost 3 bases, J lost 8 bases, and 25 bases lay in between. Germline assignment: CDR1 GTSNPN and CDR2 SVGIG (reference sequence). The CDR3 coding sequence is TGTGCCTGGAGCCTCCGGGGAGGGACAAGATTCCGAGGCTACACCTTC. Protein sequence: CAWSLRGGTRFRGYTF.

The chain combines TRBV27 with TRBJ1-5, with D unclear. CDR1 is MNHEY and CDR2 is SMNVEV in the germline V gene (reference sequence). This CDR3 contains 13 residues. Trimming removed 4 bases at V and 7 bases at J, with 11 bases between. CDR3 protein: CASSWTYGQPQHF. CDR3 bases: TGTGCCAGCAGTTGGACTTACGGGCAGCCCCAGCATTTT.

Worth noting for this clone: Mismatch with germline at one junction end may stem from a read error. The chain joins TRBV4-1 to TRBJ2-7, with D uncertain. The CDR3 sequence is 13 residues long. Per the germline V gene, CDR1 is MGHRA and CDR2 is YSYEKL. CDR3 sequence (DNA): TGTGCCAGCAGCCAAGGAACTCTTTACGAGCAGTACTTC. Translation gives CASSQGTLYEQYF.

The CDR3 DNA is TGTGCCAGCATGTCGGGGGGGGCCGATACGCAGTATTTT. It is translated as CASMSGGADTQYF. This rearrangement joins TRBV6-1 to TRBJ2-3; TRBD2 matches 8 bases. In germline, CDR1 is MNHNS, CDR2 SASEGT. CDR3 length equals 13 residues. V dropped 7 bases and J dropped 6; count of bases not matched to a gene: 6.

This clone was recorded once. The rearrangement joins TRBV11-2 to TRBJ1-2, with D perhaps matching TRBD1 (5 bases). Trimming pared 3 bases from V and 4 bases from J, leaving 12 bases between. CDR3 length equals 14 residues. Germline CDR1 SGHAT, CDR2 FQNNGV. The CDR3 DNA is TGTGCCAGCAGCTTTGGGGCATTACCCTATGGCTACACCTTC. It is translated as CASSFGALPYGYTF.

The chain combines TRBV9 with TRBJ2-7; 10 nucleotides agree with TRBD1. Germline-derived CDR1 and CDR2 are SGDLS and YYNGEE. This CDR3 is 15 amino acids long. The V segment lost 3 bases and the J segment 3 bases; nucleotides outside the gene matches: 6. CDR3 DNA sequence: TGTGCCAGCAGCGGGGGACAGGGGACAGACTACGAGCAGTACTTC. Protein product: CASSGGQGTDYEQYF.

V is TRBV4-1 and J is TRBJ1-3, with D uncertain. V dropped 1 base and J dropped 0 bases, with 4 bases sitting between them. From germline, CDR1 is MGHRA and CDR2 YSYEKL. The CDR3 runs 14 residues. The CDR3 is CASSQVHSGNTIYF. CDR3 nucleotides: TGCGCCAGCAGCCAAGTCCACTCTGGAAACACCATATATTTT.

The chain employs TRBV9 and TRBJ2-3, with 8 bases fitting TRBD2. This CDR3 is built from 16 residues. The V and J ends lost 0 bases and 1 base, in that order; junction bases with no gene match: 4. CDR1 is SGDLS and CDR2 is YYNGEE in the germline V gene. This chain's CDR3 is CASSVGRGGGTDTQYF. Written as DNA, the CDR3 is TGTGCCAGCAGCGTAGGACGGGGGGGAGGCACAGATACGCAGTATTTT.

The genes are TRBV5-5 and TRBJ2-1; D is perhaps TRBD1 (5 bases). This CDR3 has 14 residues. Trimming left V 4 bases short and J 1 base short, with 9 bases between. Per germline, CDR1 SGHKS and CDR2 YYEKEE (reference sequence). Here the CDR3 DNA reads TGTGCCAGCAGCCCGGACACATCCTACAATGAGCAGTTCTTC. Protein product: CASSPDTSYNEQFF.

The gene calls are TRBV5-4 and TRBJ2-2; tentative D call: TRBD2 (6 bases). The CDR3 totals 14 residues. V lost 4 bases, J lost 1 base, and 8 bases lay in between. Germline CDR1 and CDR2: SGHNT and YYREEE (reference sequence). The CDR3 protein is CASSRSGNTGELFF. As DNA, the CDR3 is TGTGCCAGCAGCCGTAGCGGGAACACCGGGGAGCTGTTTTTT. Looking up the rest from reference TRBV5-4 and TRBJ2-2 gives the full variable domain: ETGVTQSPTHLIKTRGQQVTLRCSSQSGHNTVSWYQQALGQGPQFIFQYYREEENGRGNFPPRFSGLQFPNYSSELNVNALELDDSALYLCASSRSGNTGELFFGEGSRLTVL.